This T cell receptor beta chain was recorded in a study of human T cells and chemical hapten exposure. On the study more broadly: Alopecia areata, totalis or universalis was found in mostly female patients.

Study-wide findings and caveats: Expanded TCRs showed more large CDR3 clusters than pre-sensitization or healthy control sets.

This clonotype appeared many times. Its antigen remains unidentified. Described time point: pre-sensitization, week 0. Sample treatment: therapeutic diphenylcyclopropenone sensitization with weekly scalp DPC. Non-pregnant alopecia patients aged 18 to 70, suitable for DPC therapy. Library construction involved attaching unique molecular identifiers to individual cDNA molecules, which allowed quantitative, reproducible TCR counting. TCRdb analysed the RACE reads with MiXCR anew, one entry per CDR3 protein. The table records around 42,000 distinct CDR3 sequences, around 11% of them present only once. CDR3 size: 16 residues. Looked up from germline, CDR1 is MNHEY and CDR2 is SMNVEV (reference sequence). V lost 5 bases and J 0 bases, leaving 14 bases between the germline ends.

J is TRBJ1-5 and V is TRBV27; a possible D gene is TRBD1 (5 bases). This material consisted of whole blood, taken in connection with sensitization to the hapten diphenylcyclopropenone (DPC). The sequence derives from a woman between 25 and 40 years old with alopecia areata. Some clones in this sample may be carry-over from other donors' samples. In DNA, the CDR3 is TGTGCCAGCAGTCCAATCAGACAGACTAGCAATCAGCCCCAGCATTTT. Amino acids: CASSPIRQTSNQPQHF.